These 32 T cell receptor beta chains originate from one sample sequenced in a study of T cell repertoires in ileal Crohn's disease. Described time point: neoterminal ileum biopsy at postoperative endoscopy, about 6 months after surgery. Method: immunoSEQ multiplex PCR; TCRdb's copy keeps in-frame clones and lacks some. The repertoire has about 17,000 clones, around 70% of them found once; the top ten carry less than 5%. Sequencing used ileal tissue. The receptors derive from an adult with Crohn's disease.

The V call is TRBV6-1, the J call TRBJ2-1, with unresolved D. Per the germline V gene, CDR1 is MNHNS and CDR2 is SASEGT. There are 10 residues in the CDR3. The germline V and J ends were trimmed by 8 bases and 7 bases, with 6 bases remaining between them. CDR3: CASARNEQFF. DNA of the CDR3: TGTGCCAGCGCGAGGAATGAGCAGTTCTTC.

J is TRBJ2-7 and V is TRBV4-2; D remains unclear. Germline values: CDR1 LGHNA, CDR2 YNFKEQ. The CDR3 totals 15 residues. The V and J ends lost 5 bases and 1 base respectively, with 15 bases between them. CDR3 sequence (DNA): TGTGCCAGCAGCTACGACCAGGTTACTTCCTACGAGCAGTACTTC. Protein: CASSYDQVTSYEQYF.

This clone has a handful of counts. In the same sample, other DNA sequences code for this CDR3. The chain links TRBV29-1 to TRBJ2-7; perhaps TRBD1 as D (5 bases). The germline V and J ends were trimmed by 4 bases and 1 base, with 5 bases remaining between them. CDR1 is SQVTM and CDR2 is ANQGSEA in the germline V gene. This CDR3 is 11 amino acids long. The DNA for the CDR3 is TGCAGCGTTGGACAGTCCTACGAGCAGTACTTC. This encodes CSVGQSYEQYF.

In its sample, this clone is medium-sized (0.01 to 0.1%). This chain joins TRBV7-8 and TRBJ2-5; 8 bases align to TRBD2. V lost 1 base and J lost 5; bases outside the gene matches: 12. Germline CDR1 and CDR2: SGHVS and FQNEAQ. The CDR3 contains 17 residues. The CDR3 sequence is CASSLVRQAGAGETQYF. The CDR3, as DNA: TGTGCCAGCAGCTTAGTAAGGCAAGCGGGAGCGGGTGAGACCCAGTACTTC.

This clone was detected only once. V gene TRBV19 combines with J gene TRBJ1-4, with TRBD1 identical over 10 bases. The CDR3 runs to 15 residues. The V gene end was trimmed by 2 bases and the J gene end by 8 bases; junction bases not matched to a gene: 5. From germline, CDR1 is LNHDA and CDR2 SQIVND (reference sequence). This chain's CDR3 is CASSIWGTGEEKLFF. The CDR3 coding sequence is TGTGCCAGTAGTATATGGGGGACAGGGGAAGAAAAACTGTTTTTT.

The chain uses TRBV10-3 and TRBJ2-7; 7 bases match TRBD1. There are 14 residues in the CDR3. The germline gives CDR1 ENHRY, CDR2 SYGVKD. The junction had 7 bases not matched to a gene; V was cut back by 6 bases and J by 2 bases. The CDR3 reads CAIREGARTYEQYF. The CDR3 DNA reads TGTGCCATCAGAGAGGGGGCCAGAACCTACGAGCAGTACTTC.

The chain uses TRBV27 and TRBJ2-7, with 7 bases aligning to TRBD2. V dropped 6 bases and J dropped 3; count of bases not matched to a gene: 17. The CDR3 extends over 17 amino acids. Germline loops: CDR1 MNHEY, CDR2 SMNVEV (reference sequence). The CDR3 bases are TGTGCCAGCAGCCCCGGACTAGAAAGTGTTTTGCTCTACGAGCAGTACTTC. Its protein product is CASSPGLESVLLYEQYF.

V gene TRBV11-2 combines with J gene TRBJ2-1; D ambiguous. Germline values: CDR1 SGHAT, CDR2 FQNNGV. This CDR3 spans 13 amino acids. Trimming removed 1 base from V and 1 base from J, with 2 bases in between. The CDR3 region has the DNA TGTGCCAGCAGCTTAGTATCCTACAATGAGCAGTTCTTC. Its translation is CASSLVSYNEQFF.

The rearrangement joins TRBV5-1 to TRBJ1-2; D is perhaps TRBD1 (6 bases). Germline loops: CDR1 SGHRS, CDR2 YFSETQ. This CDR3 comprises 13 residues. V was trimmed by 0 bases and J by 8 bases, leaving 11 bases between them. The CDR3 DNA reads as TGCGCCAGCAGCTTGGCCGGGGGGGGCGGCTACACCTTC. Translating it yields CASSLAGGGGYTF.

In this sample, this clone turned up a few times. This chain uses TRBV11-3 with TRBJ2-2; 10 bases line up with TRBD1. Trimming removed 4 bases from V and 6 bases from J; junction bases left unmatched: 5. Germline V lookup: CDR1 SGHNT, CDR2 YENEEA. The CDR3 sequence is 15 residues long. CDR3 in DNA: TGTGCCAGCAGCTCGACAGGGGGCGCGCCCGGGGAGCTGTTTTTT. It translates to CASSSTGGAPGELFF.

This clone was detected a few times. This chain links TRBV14 with TRBJ1-1; D is unresolved. This CDR3 contains 14 residues. Between the trimmed V and J ends, which lost 2 bases and 6 bases, there was a span of 13 bases. The germline CDR1 and CDR2 sequences are SGHDN and FVKESK. Here the CDR3 reads CASSQTRLTAEAFF. As DNA, the CDR3 is TGTGCCAGCAGCCAAACCCGTCTCACTGCTGAAGCTTTCTTT.

V usage is TRBV7-2 and J usage is TRBJ1-1; 8 nucleotides match TRBD1. This CDR3 is built from 14 residues. Germline V gene sequence: CDR1 SGHTA, CDR2 FQGNSA. The junction had 5 bases not matched to a gene; V was cut back by 1 base and J by 7 bases. This CDR3 is CASSLVGTGFEAFF. CDR3 sequence (DNA): TGTGCCAGCAGCTTAGTCGGGACAGGTTTTGAAGCTTTCTTT.

This chain links TRBV6-1 with TRBJ1-5; D is perhaps TRBD1 (5 bases). The CDR3 length is 15 residues. Germline V gene lookup returns CDR1 MNHNS and CDR2 SASEGT. The V end lost 0 bases, the J end lost 4 bases, and 10 bases lay between the germline ends. The CDR3 DNA sequence: TGTGCCAGCAGTGAAGCGCCCGGGGGGAATCAGCCCCAGCATTTT. This encodes CASSEAPGGNQPQHF.

V gene TRBV30 combines with J gene TRBJ1-1; D ambiguous. The ends were cut back, 7 bases at V and 6 bases at J, with 12 bases in the middle. The CDR3 length is 11 residues. Germline-derived CDR1 and CDR2 are GTSNPN and SVGIG (reference sequence). CDR3 protein: CALNGASEAFF. CDR3 sequence (DNA): TGTGCCTTAAATGGAGCGTCTGAAGCTTTCTTT.

This clone was seen a few times. The CDR3 region is CASTPRTSGGAREQYF. Here the CDR3 DNA reads TGTGCCAGCACTCCTCGGACTAGCGGGGGGGCTCGGGAGCAGTACTTC. J is TRBJ2-7 and V is TRBV5-6; TRBD2 agrees at 15 bases. This CDR3 region has 16 residues. Trimming removed 6 bases from V and 7 bases from J; junction bases left unmatched: 11. Per germline, CDR1 SGHDT and CDR2 YYEEEE.

This clone showed up just a few times. The DNA of the CDR3 is TGTGCCAGCAGCTCTTATAATTCACCCCTCCACTTT. Translating it yields CASSSYNSPLHF. J is TRBJ1-6 and V is TRBV7-2; D gene uncertain. CDR1 is SGHTA, CDR2 FQGNSA, per germline. There are 12 residues in the CDR3. Trimming pared 4 bases from V and 4 bases from J, leaving 2 bases between. Full variable domain (missing parts from reference TRBV7-2 and TRBJ1-6): GAGVSQSPSNKVTEKGKDVELRCDPISGHTALYWYRQSLGQGLEFLIYFQGNSAPDKSGLPSDRFSAERTGGSVSTLTIQRTQQEDSAVYLCASSSYNSPLHFGNGTRLTVT.

The chain uses TRBV5-4 and TRBJ2-5; weak D call: TRBD1 (6 bases). The V and J ends lost 3 bases and 3 bases respectively, with 9 bases between them. This CDR3 has 13 amino acids. CDR1 is SGHNT, CDR2 YYREEE, per germline (reference sequence). The CDR3 reads CASSSGQKETQYF. DNA of the CDR3: TGTGCCAGCAGCTCAGGACAGAAAGAGACCCAGTACTTC.

The chain combines TRBV6-5 with TRBJ2-1; 9 bases fit TRBD2. Germline V gives CDR1 MNHEY, CDR2 SVGAGI. Germline trimming cut 7 bases from V and 7 bases from J; bases unmatched to any gene: 8. The CDR3 totals 14 residues. CDR3 DNA sequence: TGTGCCAGCACCCGTAGCGGGAGTGGTAATGAGCAGTTCTTC. This codes for CASTRSGSGNEQFF.

The V gene is TRBV18, the J gene TRBJ1-5; D is possibly TRBD1 (5 bases). CDR3 length equals 15 residues. Germline V gene lookup returns CDR1 KGHSH and CDR2 LQKENI. The V and J ends lost 3 bases and 7 bases respectively, with 16 bases between them. The CDR3 is CASSPRQGGNQPQHF. The CDR3 nucleotides are TGTGCCAGCTCACCCCGGCAGGGCGGAAACCAGCCCCAGCATTTT.

This chain joins TRBV6-5 and TRBJ2-5, with D maybe TRBD2 (6 bases). The V gene lost 6 bases and the J gene lost 4 bases, with 12 bases spanning the gap. Germline CDR1 is MNHEY and CDR2 is SVGAGI. This CDR3 has 13 amino acids. CDR3 residues: CASSWGAGETQYF. CDR3 in DNA: TGTGCCAGCAGCTGGGGAGCGGGAGAGACCCAGTACTTC.

The chain combines TRBV11-2 with TRBJ1-1; 7 bases agree with TRBD1. With 5 bases clipped from V and 3 bases from J, the junction kept 3 bases outside the gene matches. The CDR3 length is 13 residues. The V gene's germline CDR1 is SGHAT and CDR2 FQNNGV. DNA of the CDR3: TGTGCCAGCAGCCCAGGGGGGTACACTGAAGCTTTCTTT. Its translation is CASSPGGYTEAFF.

This clone occurred once. CDR3 loop: CASNPRDSGPPLRETQYF. The DNA for the CDR3 is TGTGCCAGCAACCCGCGGGACAGTGGTCCCCCCCTTCGAGAGACCCAGTACTTC. The chain couples TRBV2 to TRBJ2-5; weak D call: TRBD1 (7 bases). The CDR3 is 18 residues long. The ends were cut back, 7 bases at V and 4 bases at J, with 28 bases in the middle. The germline gives CDR1 SNHLY, CDR2 FYNNEI.

Only a few counts were recorded for this clone. This chain uses TRBV15 with TRBJ2-4; 7 nucleotides agree with TRBD2. The CDR3 contains 16 residues. V lost 2 bases and J lost 7; bases outside the gene matches: 11. The germline V gene encodes CDR1 LNHNV and CDR2 YYDKDF (reference sequence). The CDR3 nucleotides read TGTGCCACCAGCAGAAAAAGGACTAGTGGGTCGAACATTCAGTACTTC. The encoded protein is CATSRKRTSGSNIQYF.

This clone was seen only a few times. The rearrangement links TRBV10-3 to TRBJ2-1; a weak D match, TRBD2 (6 bases). V was pared by 6 bases and J by 2 bases, with 11 bases between. Germline V gene sequence: CDR1 ENHRY, CDR2 SYGVKD. The length of the CDR3 is 14 residues. For the CDR3, the DNA is TGTGCCATCAGCCGGGACTCCCCCTACAATGAGCAGTTCTTC. Translated, it gives CAISRDSPYNEQFF.

This chain links TRBV7-6 with TRBJ2-7; D might be TRBD2 (5 bases). Trimming took off 5 bases at V and 2 bases at J, with 22 bases between the two ends. Germline loops: CDR1 SGHVS, CDR2 FNYEAQ. The CDR3 is 17 residues long. This CDR3 reads CASSPRYPGFGAYEQYF. CDR3 DNA sequence: TGTGCCAGCAGCCCTCGGTATCCCGGCTTCGGGGCCTACGAGCAGTACTTC.

The chain employs TRBV9 and TRBJ1-2; D call uncertain. Germline V gene data show CDR1 as SGDLS and CDR2 as YYNGEE. V gave up 5 bases and J gave up 4 bases, with 18 bases separating them. This CDR3 has 15 residues. This chain's CDR3 is CASSLNPGESYGYTF. In DNA form, the CDR3 reads TGTGCCAGCAGTCTTAACCCCGGTGAGAGCTATGGCTACACCTTC.

The V and J genes are TRBV25-1 and TRBJ1-2, with 10 bases fitting TRBD1. The germline V gene has CDR1 MGHDK and CDR2 SYGVNS. This CDR3 has 13 residues. The V gene end was trimmed by 4 bases and the J gene end by 8 bases; junction bases not matched to a gene: 4. CDR3 in amino acids: CASSVGTGVGYTF. The CDR3 DNA follows: TGTGCCAGCAGTGTGGGGACAGGGGTGGGCTACACCTTC.

V gene TRBV29-1 combines with J gene TRBJ2-5; 7 bases line up with TRBD1. This CDR3 comprises 14 residues. The trim removed 1 base at V and 5 bases at J, leaving 7 bases unmatched. CDR1 and CDR2 (germline): SQVTM, ANQGSEA. Here the CDR3 reads CSVEGQGVGETQYF. In nucleotides, the CDR3 is TGCAGCGTTGAAGGGCAGGGGGTCGGGGAGACCCAGTACTTC.

The sample holds one count of this clone. The V call is TRBV29-1, the J call TRBJ1-2; TRBD1 matches 7 bases. V trimming: 2 bases; J trimming: 1 base; junction bases outside the gene matches: 7. This CDR3 spans 15 amino acids. The germline CDR1 and CDR2 sequences are SQVTM and ANQGSEA. The CDR3 DNA follows: TGCAGCGTTGAAATTGCAGGGGGACGTAACTATGGCTACACCTTC. It is translated as CSVEIAGGRNYGYTF.

Points on this clone: A junction boundary mismatches the germline segment, possibly from a read error. This rearrangement joins TRBV5-1 to TRBJ2-2, with TRBD2 as a possible D gene (6 bases). CDR1 is SGHRS, CDR2 YFSETQ, per germline. CDR3 size: 16 residues. CDR3 nucleotide sequence: TGCGCCAGCAGCTTAATCTACCGTCGGGACGGCGGGGAGCCGTTTTTT. Protein product: CASSLIYRRDGGEPFF.

V usage is TRBV29-1 and J usage is TRBJ2-7; TRBD1 matches 7 bases. Germline CDR1 and CDR2: SQVTM and ANQGSEA. V lost 1 base, J lost 0 bases, and 9 bases stayed unmatched. The CDR3 consists of 16 residues. In DNA form, the CDR3 reads TGCAGCGTTGAAGGTGGTCCGGGACAGAGCTCCTACGAGCAGTACTTC. It encodes CSVEGGPGQSSYEQYF.

The sample holds one count of this clone. V is TRBV5-1 and J is TRBJ2-1; possibly TRBD2 for D (6 bases). Germline V gene sequence: CDR1 SGHRS, CDR2 YFSETQ. The CDR3 is 15 amino acids. V was shortened by 2 bases and J by 4 bases, with 13 bases between the two germline ends. The CDR3 nucleotides are TGCGCCAGCAGCTTCCTAGCGTCCGTTTACAATGAGCAGTTCTTC. It translates to CASSFLASVYNEQFF.